The 24 T cell receptor beta chains given below trace back to one sample, sequenced in a study of PD-L1 blockade in urothelial cancer. Time point described: pretreatment peripheral blood. The assay was immunoSEQ multiplex PCR, and TCRdb's table has in-frame clones only and misses some. This table has tens of thousands of clones, roughly 87% appearing once. The sequencing here drew on PBMCs, taken around atezolizumab (anti-PD-L1) treatment. The receptors were sampled from a woman in her fifties or sixties with urothelial cancer.

J is TRBJ2-7 and V is TRBV7-9; 7 nucleotides match TRBD2. The length of the CDR3 is 14 residues. In germline, CDR1 is SEHNR, CDR2 FQNEAQ (reference sequence). J was trimmed by 5 bases and V by 3 bases; bases with no gene match: 7. CDR3 sequence: CASSFSGRKHEQYF. The CDR3 DNA reads as TGTGCCAGCAGCTTCTCCGGGAGGAAGCACGAGCAGTACTTC. Full variable domain (outside the CDR3, taken from reference TRBV7-9 and TRBJ2-7): DTGVSQNPRHKITKRGQNVTFRCDPISEHNRLYWYRQTLGQGPEFLTYFQNEAQLEKSRLLSDRFSAERPKGSFSTLEIQRTEQGDSAMYLCASSFSGRKHEQYFGPGTRLTVT.

The chain is built from TRBV27 and TRBJ2-3, with D perhaps matching TRBD2 (6 bases). This CDR3 comprises 15 residues. V dropped 4 bases and J dropped 6 bases, with 17 bases sitting between them. Germline-derived CDR1 and CDR2 are MNHEY and SMNVEV (reference sequence). The DNA of the CDR3 is TGTGCCAGCAGTTCCGGCGGGGTAGGGGAGGATACGCAGTATTTT. Its protein product is CASSSGGVGEDTQYF.

V and J are TRBV11-1 and TRBJ2-3, with TRBD1 matching over 11 bases. Looked up from germline, CDR1 is SGHAT and CDR2 is FQDESV (reference sequence). With V trimmed by 5 bases and J by 5 bases, 9 bases remained unmatched. This CDR3 contains 16 residues. The CDR3 DNA sequence: TGTGCCAGCAGCCATAGGACAGGGGGCGTATTAGATACGCAGTATTTT. Its translation: CASSHRTGGVLDTQYF. Drawing the rest from reference TRBV11-1 and TRBJ2-3, the complete variable domain is EAEVAQSPRYKITEKSQAVAFWCDPISGHATLYWYRQILGQGPELLVQFQDESVVDDSQLPKDRFSAERLKGVDSTLKIQPAELGDSAMYLCASSHRTGGVLDTQYFGPGTRLTVL.

The V gene is TRBV5-1, the J gene TRBJ2-5; 7 positions agree with TRBD2. CDR1 is SGHRS, CDR2 YFSETQ, per germline. The CDR3 consists of 16 residues. V was pared by 0 bases and J by 1 base, with 6 bases of the junction left unmatched. The CDR3 here is CASSLEAGVPQETQYF. The CDR3 DNA reads TGCGCCAGCAGCTTGGAGGCGGGAGTACCCCAAGAGACCCAGTACTTC.

The genes are TRBV5-1 and TRBJ1-1, with 9 bases aligning to TRBD1. The CDR3 runs 17 residues. Germline-derived CDR1 and CDR2 are SGHRS and YFSETQ. The J segment lost 3 bases and the V segment lost 0 bases, leaving 9 bases of the junction unmatched. CDR3 loop: CASSLGSGQGADTEAFF. The CDR3 DNA follows: TGCGCCAGCAGCTTGGGCTCGGGACAGGGAGCGGACACTGAAGCTTTCTTT.

The genes are TRBV27 and TRBJ1-1; maybe TRBD1 (5 bases). The germline V gene encodes CDR1 MNHEY and CDR2 SMNVEV (reference sequence). The CDR3 runs 15 residues. The V end lost 7 bases, the J end lost 1 base, and 16 bases lay between the germline ends. This chain's CDR3 is CASTLGGLGNTEAFF. The CDR3 coding sequence is TGTGCCAGCACTCTTGGGGGACTTGGGAACACTGAAGCTTTCTTT.

The chain joins TRBV14 to TRBJ2-3; D is ambiguous. Germline V lookup: CDR1 SGHDN, CDR2 FVKESK. Trimming pared 2 bases from V and 0 bases from J, leaving 9 bases between. The CDR3 consists of 15 residues. Here the CDR3 DNA reads TGTGCCAGCAGCCAAAAGCAAGAGAGCACAGATACGCAGTATTTT. Translation gives CASSQKQESTDTQYF.

The chain links TRBV7-8 to TRBJ2-7; 11 nucleotides agree with TRBD2. With V trimmed by 1 base and J by 11 bases, 7 bases remained unmatched. Per the germline V gene, CDR1 is SGHVS and CDR2 is FQNEAQ. CDR3 length: 14 residues. CDR3 DNA: TGTGCCAGCAGCTTAGTAGCGGGAGGGCCTGGAGAGTACTTC. Protein product: CASSLVAGGPGEYF.

The chain uses TRBV27 and TRBJ2-5, with TRBD2 matching 12 bases. J was trimmed by 2 bases and V by 7 bases; bases with no gene match: 17. Germline values: CDR1 MNHEY, CDR2 SMNVEV (reference sequence). The CDR3 is made up of 19 amino acids. CDR3 sequence reads: CASTRRTSGTRSTQETQYF. Here the CDR3 DNA reads TGTGCCAGCACCCGAAGGACTAGCGGGACCCGTTCTACGCAAGAGACCCAGTACTTC.

The chain carries TRBV5-1 and TRBJ2-1; D not resolved. This CDR3 has 16 residues. Germline CDR1 is SGHRS and CDR2 is YFSETQ. Between the trimmed V and J ends, which lost 0 bases and 8 bases, there was a span of 18 bases. CDR3 protein: CASSLARRLGQHEQFF. DNA of the CDR3: TGCGCCAGCAGCTTGGCGCGTAGGCTAGGTCAACATGAGCAGTTCTTC.

This chain uses TRBV4-2 with TRBJ1-1; no definite D call. This CDR3 is 14 amino acids long. Trimming pared 1 base from V and 3 bases from J, leaving 9 bases between. The germline V gene encodes CDR1 LGHNA and CDR2 YNFKEQ. This CDR3 reads CASSQAGTDTEAFF. As DNA, the CDR3 is TGTGCCAGCAGCCAAGCGGGTACGGACACTGAAGCTTTCTTT.

V gene TRBV7-2 combines with J gene TRBJ2-7; 7 nucleotides line up with TRBD1. Trimming at V came to 3 bases and at J to 4 bases, leaving 3 bases not matched to a gene. CDR3 length: 13 residues. Germline CDR1 reads SGHTA; CDR2 reads FQGNSA. The CDR3 spells CASSLNRGYEQYF. The CDR3 coding sequence is TGTGCCAGCAGCTTGAACAGGGGATACGAGCAGTACTTC.

This clone has just one count. This chain connects TRBV7-2 to TRBJ1-1; tentative D call: TRBD1 (6 bases). V lost 1 base and J lost 0, with 21 bases in between. The CDR3 has 19 amino acids. Germline V gene sequence: CDR1 SGHTA, CDR2 FQGNSA. DNA for the CDR3: TGTGCCAGCAGCTTAGGGTACAGGGTAGTCACTCTAATGAACACTGAAGCTTTCTTT. Its protein product is CASSLGYRVVTLMNTEAFF.

CDR3 protein: CASSIRFGGLEETQYF. In nucleotides, the CDR3 is TGTGCCAGTAGTATAAGGTTCGGGGGGTTGGAAGAGACCCAGTACTTC. The V gene is TRBV19, the J gene TRBJ2-5; 7 nucleotides line up with TRBD2. Germline V gives CDR1 LNHDA, CDR2 SQIVND (reference sequence). The CDR3 has 16 amino acids. The V segment lost 2 bases and the J segment 3 bases; nucleotides outside the gene matches: 9. Full variable domain (outside the CDR3, taken from reference TRBV19 and TRBJ2-5): DGGITQSPKYLFRKEGQNVTLSCEQNLNHDAMYWYRQDPGQGLRLIYYSQIVNDFQKGDIAEGYSVSREKKESFPLTVTSAQKNPTAFYLCASSIRFGGLEETQYFGPGTRLLVL.

The genes are TRBV5-6 and TRBJ2-1; D remains ambiguous. The CDR3 covers 15 residues. The ends were cut back, 1 base at V and 4 bases at J, with 12 bases in the middle. Germline values: CDR1 SGHDT, CDR2 YYEEEE. Here the CDR3 DNA reads TGTGCCAGCAGCTTGATCCAGGCCCCATACAATGAGCAGTTCTTC. Protein: CASSLIQAPYNEQFF.

J is TRBJ2-3 and V is TRBV5-4; D is possibly TRBD2 (5 bases). This CDR3 region has 15 residues. V shed 0 bases and J shed 0 bases, with 8 bases lying between them. The germline CDR1 and CDR2 sequences are SGHNT and YYREEE (reference sequence). CDR3 in amino acids: CASSLGGISTDTQYF. Written as DNA, the CDR3 is TGTGCCAGCAGCTTGGGAGGGATCAGCACAGATACGCAGTATTTT. The entire variable domain, with the rest obtained from reference TRBV5-4 and TRBJ2-3, is as follows: ETGVTQSPTHLIKTRGQQVTLRCSSQSGHNTVSWYQQALGQGPQFIFQYYREEENGRGNFPPRFSGLQFPNYSSELNVNALELDDSALYLCASSLGGISTDTQYFGPGTRLTVL.

This chain joins TRBV4-1 and TRBJ2-7, with D unresolved. This CDR3 comprises 13 residues. Trimming pared 1 base from V and 7 bases from J, leaving 11 bases between. Looked up from germline, CDR1 is MGHRA and CDR2 is YSYEKL. In nucleotides, the CDR3 is TGCGCCAGCAGCCAAGCTCCTAGTAGGGAGCAGTACTTC. This translates into CASSQAPSREQYF.

This chain uses TRBV18 with TRBJ2-7; 7 bases match TRBD2. Germline V gives CDR1 KGHSH, CDR2 LQKENI. The ends lost 4 bases at V and 7 bases at J; junction bases unmatched: 10. CDR3 length: 14 residues. Here the CDR3 DNA reads TGTGCCAGCTCACTCCGGGACTACGGCGTTGAGCAGTACTTC. This codes for CASSLRDYGVEQYF.

This rearrangement joins TRBV28 to TRBJ1-2, with D maybe TRBD1 (6 bases). V was trimmed by 4 bases and J by 9 bases, leaving 18 bases between them. This CDR3 spans 14 amino acids. Germline lookup yields CDR1 MDHEN and CDR2 SYDVKM. CDR3 amino acids: CASSWIQDSWSYTF. CDR3 sequence (DNA): TGTGCCAGCAGTTGGATACAGGACAGCTGGAGCTACACCTTC.

V is TRBV19 and J is TRBJ2-2, with 11 positions matching TRBD1. The CDR3 totals 16 residues. Unmatched junction bases numbered 1, after V lost 4 bases and J lost 0 bases. The germline CDR1 and CDR2 sequences are LNHDA and SQIVND (reference sequence). Written as DNA, the CDR3 is TGTGCCAGTAGTAAGGGACAGGGGGCGAACACCGGGGAGCTGTTTTTT. Translating gives CASSKGQGANTGELFF.

The chain carries TRBV6-5 and TRBJ2-7; D unresolved. V lost 0 bases to trimming and J lost 6 bases, with 18 bases between them. Germline V lookup: CDR1 MNHEY, CDR2 SVGAGI. The CDR3 is 16 residues long. The CDR3 DNA follows: TGTGCCAGCAGTTACTCTTTCCTCGGCGGCCCCGGCGAGCAGTACTTC. Translating gives CASSYSFLGGPGEQYF.

This sequence joins TRBV23-1 and TRBJ2-7; TRBD1 is a possible D gene (5 bases). TRBV23-1 is given ORF status, its function remaining uncertain. This CDR3 spans 12 amino acids. Trimming took 2 bases from V and 4 from J, leaving 6 bases between them. CDR3 coding DNA: TGCGCCAGCAGTCAACAGGGATACGAGCAGTACTTC. Its translation is CASSQQGYEQYF.

The J gene is TRBJ2-5, the V gene TRBV19, with a possible D match to TRBD2 (6 bases). The CDR3 length is 18 residues. Trimming cost V 3 bases and J 2 bases, with 22 bases left between them. Per the germline V gene, CDR1 is LNHDA and CDR2 is SQIVND (reference sequence). The CDR3 spells CASSIGPLDYKGQETQYF. CDR3 nucleotides: TGTGCCAGTAGTATTGGGCCTTTGGACTACAAAGGTCAAGAGACCCAGTACTTC.

The gene calls are TRBV5-6 and TRBJ1-4; TRBD1 might be the D (5 bases). The CDR3 runs to 18 residues. CDR1 and CDR2 (germline): SGHDT, YYEEEE. The V and J ends lost 2 bases and 0 bases respectively, with 17 bases between them. The CDR3: CASSFRLTRGATNEKLFF. In nucleotides, the CDR3 is TGTGCCAGCAGCTTCAGACTGACAAGGGGCGCAACTAATGAAAAACTGTTTTTT. Filled out from reference TRBV5-6 and TRBJ1-4, the complete variable domain reads DAGVTQSPTHLIKTRGQQVTLRCSPKSGHDTVSWYQQALGQGPQFIFQYYEEEERQRGNFPDRFSGHQFPNYSSELNVNALLLGDSALYLCASSFRLTRGATNEKLFFGSGTQLSVL.